This is a list of T cell receptor beta chains from one sample in a study of PD-1 blockade in classical Hodgkin lymphoma. Sequenced by immunoSEQ multiplex PCR; TCRdb stores in-frame clones only, minus some. The sample has around 29,000 clones; roughly 80% are singletons. The sample consisted of CD4+ T cells from blood, taken before the fourth cycle of nivolumab. The receptors here all came from a human donor with classical Hodgkin lymphoma. Both conserved end residues are part of each CDR3.

v_gene	j_gene	CDR3aa
TRBV18	TRBJ2-5	CASSPRLQGSETQYF
TRBV9	TRBJ1-3	CASSVTVEGAGNTIYF
TRBV5-1	TRBJ2-3	CASSLALAGRTDTQYF
TRBV5-1	TRBJ2-5	CASSLEETQYF
TRBV6-5	TRBJ1-2	CASSYVRDFGYTF
TRBV7-9	TRBJ1-2	CASSRSDRGYTF
TRBV9	TRBJ1-1	CASSPRLPGNTEAFF
TRBV5-1	TRBJ2-6	CASSLAFGANVLTF
TRBV5-4	TRBJ2-3	CASSLLMPDTQYF
TRBV28	TRBJ1-5	CASRPGTEQPQHF
TRBV5-5	TRBJ1-2	CASSWGSLTGRNYGYTF
TRBV28	TRBJ2-2	CASRSNTGELFF
TRBV13	TRBJ2-3	CASSLKGASTDTQYF
TRBV5-4	TRBJ2-7	CAIHATGYSEQYF
TRBV6-6	TRBJ1-6	CASAGGSSYNSPLHF
TRBV6-5	TRBJ1-1	CASSYITGHEAFF
TRBV13	TRBJ1-1	CASSLTGPNTEAFF
TRBV5-1	TRBJ2-4	CASSHKPGQGLNIQYF
TRBV7-9	TRBJ1-4	CASRPTATNEKLFF
TRBV2	TRBJ1-4	CASSYGTVINEKLFF
TRBV5-1	TRBJ1-5	CASSLGSNQPQHF
TRBV5-1	TRBJ2-2	CASDRAGGGELFF
TRBV2	TRBJ1-1	CASSEGQGARGAFF
TRBV6-5	TRBJ1-5	CASSYQHDSNQPQHF